Listed here is a single T cell receptor (beta chain). This clone was seen a handful of times. What antigen it recognizes has not been identified. Qualities for individual bases were not recorded, and no much larger clone is one base off. The time point tag for this specimen amounts to: about 5 months on oral tofacitinib. The label giving this sample's treatment or condition can be read as: oral pan-JAK inhibitor, 5-10 mg twice daily. Lesional scalp punch biopsies and peripheral blood were collected from alopecia areata patients. PBMCs were isolated by density centrifugation and stained for CD3, CD4 and CD8, after which CD4+ and CD8+ T cells were sorted on a FACSAria. The library was generated by the immunoSEQ multiplex PCR assay. RNA was extracted from all samples and reverse transcribed into cDNA as template for TCR sequencing. SuperScript III was used for first-strand cDNA synthesis, primed with a 2:1 mix of oligo-dT and random hexamers. A synthetic immune receptor repertoire was used to measure amplification bias, and any remaining bias was corrected computationally. Regarding the original processing steps: Raw reads were preprocessed to remove errors, and CDR3 was defined by IMGT conventions from the conserved cysteine to phenylalanine. Clonality was computed as 1 minus the Shannon entropy, with the entropy normalized by log2 of the number of productive unique TCRs. Whether each scalp clone was CD4 or CD8 was inferred by checking scalp TCRbeta sequences against the CD4 and CD8 repertoires from sorted blood. TCRdb took this table from immuneACCESS and kept in-frame rearrangements with V and J called. Such tables lack part of the clones; where checked against another copy, unresolved V genes explain under half of the gap, and the rest is unexplained. That table is the source of V, J and clone size, and D and trimming were worked out from the DNA. This sample gives 79,000 or so clones in total; 66% of them show up just once. The ten largest make up less than 25% of the sample.

The cysteine opens and the phenylalanine closes a CDR3 of 13 amino acids. Here the CDR3 DNA is all that survives: 39 bases in frame from base 1. CDR1 and CDR2 are read off the germline V gene (reference sequence) as LNHDA and SQIVND. Relative to germline, V is 4 bases shorter and J is 6 bases shorter, with 10 bases between their ends. This specimen belongs to a study of CD8+ T cells in alopecia areata listed by TCRdb under 2018. General notes on the study: Treated patients were enrolled in an open-label pilot trial of oral tofacitinib at 5 to 10 mg twice daily for moderate-to-severe alopecia areata. Patients stayed on tofacitinib for 6 to 18 months and then had 6 months of follow-up off drug so that delayed response and recurrence could be assessed. The SALT score, which quantifies the percentage of affected scalp surface area, was used to measure disease severity in treated patients. To study T cell clonal expansion in alopecia areata, the researchers applied high-throughput TCRbeta sequencing to both the C3H/HeJ mouse model and human patients. On the human side, TCRbeta sequencing was run on scalp tissue and on sorted CD4+ and CD8+ peripheral blood T cells from healthy controls and from alopecia areata patients with either patchy or totalis/universalis disease. Patients on tofacitinib were biopsied at baseline and after 4 and 24 weeks of treatment, and several of the patients also had a later scalp biopsy. Scalp clonality was compared among normal scalp (n=4), patchy alopecia areata scalp (n=8), and alopecia totalis/universalis scalp (n=8). RNA was extracted with the PAXgene miRNA kit for fixed scalp, the miRNeasy kit for PBMCs, and the RNeasy kit for mouse skin. TCRbeta CDR3 regions were amplified by immunoSEQ multiplex PCR with 35 Vbeta forward and 13 Jbeta reverse primers.

Overall study outcomes, separate from this receptor: Because the treated cohort was small and included a single nonresponder, larger studies are needed to assess links between baseline CD8+ expansion and response. Lesional scalp, especially in alopecia totalis/universalis, showed higher clonality and more expanded CD8+ clones than normal scalp, suggesting antigenic drive. Scalp TCR repertoire analysis is complicated because resident alphabeta T cells in normal human skin are also sequenced, whereas mouse skin is dominated by gammadelta T cells. Scalp clonality and the number of expanded CD8+ clones among the top 100 scalp clones were significantly decreased by tofacitinib. Compared with mice, TCR sequences shared between patients were less clear, possibly partly because of HLA diversity across the patient population. Many expanded lesional clones were found to persist in scalp and blood during tofacitinib treatment, and relapse after treatment cessation may be partly explained by this persistence.

The receptor chain draws on TRBV19 and TRBJ1-5; tentative D gene TRBD1, with 6 bases matching. The specimen was CD8+ T cells sorted from blood, collected at week 24, from a patient treated with tofacitinib. This sequence was found in a human donor with alopecia areata. The DNA sequence follows: TGTGCCAGTAGTAGGGAGGGGGTTCAGCCCCAGCATTTT. Protein translation: CASSREGVQPQHF. Where the CDR3 stops, the reference TRBV19 and TRBJ1-5 genes take over; the full variable domain is DGGITQSPKYLFRKEGQNVTLSCEQNLNHDAMYWYRQDPGQGLRLIYYSQIVNDFQKGDIAEGYSVSREKKESFPLTVTSAQKNPTAFYLCASSREGVQPQHFGDGTRLSIL.